The clone carrying this TCR beta chain was observed once. What it binds is unknown. This entry is derived from a study of graft-versus-host responses after intestinal transplantation. About the study: Recipients uniformly received anti-thymocyte globulin induction, followed by tacrolimus and steroids for approximately 3 years. Study-wide findings and caveats: The recipient marrow held GvH clones, and some of them showed up first in ileum or blood.

Clones were read by immunoSEQ multiplex PCR, and TCRdb kept only the in-frame ones, dropping some. The sample holds under 50,000 clones, around nine tenths seen once. CDR1 is LGHNT and CDR2 is FRNRAP in the germline V gene. The CDR3 extends over 13 amino acids. Between the trimmed V and J ends, which lost 6 bases and 5 bases, there was a span of 13 bases. The chain joins TRBV12-5 to TRBJ1-1, with no clear D. This receptor was taken from a human patient who received an intestinal transplant, so some T cells may come from the graft donor. The sequencing here drew on PBMCs, taken around 280 days after transplant. CDR3 bases: TGTGCTAGTGGCGCGCTGGTAGGAACTGAAGCTTTCTTT. This sequence encodes CASGALVGTEAFF.